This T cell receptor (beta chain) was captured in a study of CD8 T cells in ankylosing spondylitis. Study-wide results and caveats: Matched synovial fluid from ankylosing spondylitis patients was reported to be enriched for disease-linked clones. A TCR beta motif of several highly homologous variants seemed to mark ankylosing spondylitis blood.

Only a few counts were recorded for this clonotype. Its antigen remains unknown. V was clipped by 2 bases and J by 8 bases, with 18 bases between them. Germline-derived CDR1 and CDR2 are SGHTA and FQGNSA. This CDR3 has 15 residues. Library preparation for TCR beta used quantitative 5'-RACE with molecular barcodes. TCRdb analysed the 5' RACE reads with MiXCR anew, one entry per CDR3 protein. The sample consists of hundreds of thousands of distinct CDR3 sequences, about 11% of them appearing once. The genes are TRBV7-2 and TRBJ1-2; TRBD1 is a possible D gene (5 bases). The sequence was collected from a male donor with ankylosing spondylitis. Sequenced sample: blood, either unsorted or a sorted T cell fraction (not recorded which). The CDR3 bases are TGTGCCAGCAGCTTAAGGGTGACAGACGCATTCGGCTACACCTTC. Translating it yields CASSLRVTDAFGYTF.